Each of the 10 T cell receptor beta chains below was sequenced from the same sample in a study of blood T cell repertoires in COVID-19. TCRdb's copy holds only in-frame clones and misses some; the assay was immunoSEQ multiplex PCR. The repertoire holds a few hundred thousand clones, with nearly 90% as singletons. The sequencing input was PBMCs or T cells enriched from blood (not recorded which). The receptors derive from a woman in her late teens or twenties with acute COVID-19.

CDR3: CASSSWTSEQDQYF. Written as DNA, the CDR3 is TGTGCCAGCAGCTCGTGGACTAGCGAACAAGATCAGTACTTC. The chain combines TRBV5-5 with TRBJ2-7, with 9 bases aligning to TRBD2. The V gene end was trimmed by 3 bases and the J gene end by 10 bases; junction bases not matched to a gene: 11. Germline V CDR1 and CDR2: SGHKS, YYEKEE (reference sequence). CDR3 length: 14 residues.

V gene TRBV18 combines with J gene TRBJ1-1, with D uncertain. Germline V gene data show CDR1 as KGHSH and CDR2 as LQKENI. The CDR3 runs to 14 residues. V was cut by 3 bases and J by 0 bases, with 8 bases left in between. The CDR3 DNA sequence: TGTGCCAGCTCACCCAACAGCTTGAACACTGAAGCTTTCTTT. Translation gives CASSPNSLNTEAFF.

The chain uses TRBV6-5 and TRBJ1-2; a weak D match, TRBD1 (5 bases). CDR3 size: 15 residues. Germline values: CDR1 MNHEY, CDR2 SVGAGI. The V end was cut by 5 bases, the J end by 3 bases, with 16 bases between. This chain's CDR3 is CASSRTTGSYYGYTF. CDR3 nucleotides: TGTGCCAGCAGTCGAACTACAGGTAGCTACTATGGCTACACCTTC.

This clone was seen once. The J gene is TRBJ1-3, the V gene TRBV7-2, with 7 bases aligning to TRBD1. The CDR3 spans 15 residues. CDR1 and CDR2 (germline): SGHTA, FQGNSA. The V segment lost 2 bases and the J segment 3 bases; nucleotides outside the gene matches: 4. The CDR3 DNA sequence: TGTGCCAGCAGCTTAAAACAGGGGAATGGAAACACCATATATTTT. Amino acids: CASSLKQGNGNTIYF.

The rearrangement uses TRBV5-1 and TRBJ2-7; tentatively, D is TRBD2 (6 bases). The V gene lost 2 bases and the J gene lost 4 bases, with 10 bases spanning the gap. Germline assignment: CDR1 SGHRS and CDR2 YFSETQ. The CDR3 has 13 amino acids. CDR3 sequence: CASSLASDYEQYF. The DNA of the CDR3 is TGCGCCAGCAGCTTAGCTAGCGATTACGAGCAGTACTTC.

The chain joins TRBV28 to TRBJ2-1, with TRBD2 matching over 7 bases. The CDR3 consists of 17 residues. V lost 3 bases, J lost 2 bases, and 10 bases stayed unmatched. The V gene's germline CDR1 is MDHEN and CDR2 SYDVKM. CDR3 in amino acids: CASSLYVERGAYNEQFF. CDR3 nucleotides: TGTGCCAGCAGTTTGTATGTGGAGCGGGGCGCCTACAATGAGCAGTTCTTC.

V and J are TRBV9 and TRBJ2-3; 9 positions agree with TRBD1. The CDR3 is 15 amino acids. With V trimmed by 2 bases and J by 5 bases, 6 bases remained unmatched. CDR1 and CDR2 (germline): SGDLS, YYNGEE. CDR3 bases: TGTGCCAGCAGCGTGGGGGACAGGGCGCTAGATACGCAGTATTTT. Its protein is CASSVGDRALDTQYF.

Only one count was recorded for this clone. This chain links TRBV7-3 with TRBJ2-6, with TRBD1 matching over 9 bases. Germline V lookup: CDR1 SGHTA, CDR2 FQGTGA. This CDR3 region has 17 residues. Germline trimming cut 2 bases from V and 2 bases from J; bases unmatched to any gene: 4. The CDR3 spells CASSLEGQGAGANVLTF. The CDR3 DNA follows: TGTGCCAGCAGCTTAGAGGGACAGGGAGCTGGGGCCAACGTCCTGACTTTC.

This clone came up a few times. The chain links TRBV3-1 (or the pseudogene TRBV3-2) to TRBJ1-2, with 7 nucleotides matching TRBD1. The CDR3 covers 14 residues. The germline gives CDR1 LGHDT, CDR2 YNNKEL (reference sequence). With 1 base clipped from V and 8 bases from J, the junction kept 7 bases outside the gene matches. CDR3 region: CASSQGRDRRGYTF. The DNA of the CDR3 is TGTGCCAGCAGCCAAGGGCGGGACAGAAGAGGCTACACCTTC.

The chain couples TRBV27 to TRBJ1-6; no clear D. Germline values: CDR1 MNHEY, CDR2 SMNVEV (reference sequence). CDR3 size: 15 residues. The V end lost 3 bases, the J end lost 2 bases, and 8 bases lay between the germline ends. CDR3 residues: CASSFSDTYNSPLHF. CDR3 bases: TGTGCCAGCAGTTTCTCCGACACCTATAATTCACCCCTCCACTTT.